The 27 T cell receptor beta chains below all came from one sample that was sequenced in a study of regulatory T cells in long-lasting Graves disease (dated by TCRdb to the early 2020s). Receptor libraries were prepared by multiplex PCR. Sequencing took place on an Illumina HiSeq 4000. To build TCR beta libraries, CDR3 regions were amplified by Arm-PCR using iRepertoire HTBI primers. TCRdb handled the public reads itself, with Q25 trimming in fastp and clone calling in MiXCR, and kept productive beta chains. Duplicate CDR3 protein sequences are folded into a single record with the most common DNA and genes. The sample table contains around 400,000 distinct CDR3 sequences; only one count was recorded for 12% of them. Clones ranked in the top ten supply approximately 17% of the sample. The time point label of this sample denotes: newly diagnosed GD, antithyroid drugs for less than 3 months. For both TCR sequencing and RNA sequencing, RNA was extracted from PBMCs in TRIzol.

The same specimen was also included in a second study, on T cells in Graves' hyperthyroidism and ophthalmopathy.

The sequencing here drew on peripheral blood mononuclear cells (PBMCs), taken at new diagnosis, from a patient treated with antithyroid drugs. Receptors were obtained from a woman younger than 35 with Graves disease. Donor details come from another sample of the same person, matched by shared clones.

In this sample, this clonotype turned up many times. This chain's CDR3 is CAISDVSGVRPYNEQFF. As DNA, the CDR3 is TGTGCCATCAGTGATGTCAGCGGGGTAAGGCCCTACAATGAGCAGTTCTTC. The V gene is TRBV10-3, the J gene TRBJ2-1; 7 nucleotides match TRBD2. J lost 2 bases, V lost 3 bases, and 10 bases had no gene match. CDR3 length equals 17 residues. The germline V gene has CDR1 ENHRY and CDR2 SYGVKD.

The rearrangement links TRBV29-1 to TRBJ2-2; D possibly corresponds to TRBD2 (5 bases). From germline, CDR1 is SQVTM and CDR2 ANQGSEA. V shed 5 bases and J shed 5 bases, with 12 bases lying between them. This CDR3 is built from 13 residues. The CDR3 region has the DNA TGCAGCGTTCTCTGGGCGGGTACCGGGGAGCTGTTTTTT. This sequence encodes CSVLWAGTGELFF.

The table lists this clonotype with many counts. The J gene is TRBJ1-1, the V gene TRBV6-5; TRBD1 agrees at 8 bases. V lost 0 bases to trimming and J lost 0 bases; unmatched junction nucleotides: 9. Germline V CDR1 and CDR2: MNHEY, SVGAGI. The CDR3 has 18 amino acids. The CDR3 DNA reads TGTGCCAGCAGTTACTCGATAGCCGGGACAGGTATGAACACTGAAGCTTTCTTT. As protein: CASSYSIAGTGMNTEAFF.

This clonotype was seen at least ten times. The rearrangement joins TRBV30 to TRBJ1-1; D remains unclear. The CDR3 is made up of 13 amino acids. The germline CDR1 and CDR2 sequences are GTSNPN and SVGIG (reference sequence). V was trimmed by 4 bases and J by 4 bases, leaving 13 bases between them. CDR3 region: CAWILIGRTEAFF. The CDR3 DNA is TGTGCCTGGATCCTGATAGGGCGCACTGAAGCTTTCTTT.

This clonotype was detected ten times or more. The chain recombines TRBV5-1 with TRBJ2-1, with D maybe TRBD2 (6 bases). The CDR3 extends over 14 amino acids. Germline V gives CDR1 SGHRS, CDR2 YFSETQ. The V end was cut by 4 bases, the J end by 7 bases, with 15 bases between. The CDR3 coding sequence is TGCGCCAGCAGCCTGGGACTCAGCCGGAATGAGCAGTTCTTC. It codes for CASSLGLSRNEQFF.

This clonotype has more than one count but fewer than ten. The chain joins TRBV6-2 or TRBV6-3 to TRBJ1-4, with a weak D call TRBD1 (5 bases). This CDR3 comprises 12 residues. CDR1 is MNHEY and CDR2 is SVGEGT in the germline V gene. V lost 8 bases to trimming and J lost 3 bases, with 7 bases between them. DNA for the CDR3: TGTGCCAGCCGGGGGTCTAATGAAAAACTGTTTTTT. It codes for CASRGSNEKLFF.

This clonotype has a count of ten or more. The chain recombines TRBV2 with TRBJ1-6, with 7 bases matching TRBD1. Germline assignment: CDR1 SNHLY and CDR2 FYNNEI. CDR3 length equals 15 residues. The junction had 10 bases not matched to a gene; V was cut back by 7 bases and J by 7 bases. CDR3 region: CASMRTGVRNSPLHF. The CDR3 DNA follows: TGTGCCAGCATGAGGACAGGCGTGAGGAATTCACCCCTCCACTTT.

This clonotype was detected many times. The chain uses TRBV29-1 and TRBJ2-1, with TRBD2 as a possible D gene (5 bases). The CDR3 runs to 13 residues. The germline V gene has CDR1 SQVTM and CDR2 ANQGSEA. The V end was cut by 4 bases, the J end by 12 bases, with 19 bases between. The CDR3 spells CSVGSLHLEVQFF. CDR3 nucleotide sequence: TGCAGCGTTGGTTCTCTACATTTGGAGGTGCAGTTCTTC.

The chain joins TRBV6-2 or TRBV6-3 to TRBJ2-7; D may correspond to TRBD1 or TRBD2 (5 bases each). The CDR3 is made up of 17 amino acids. From germline, CDR1 is MNHEY and CDR2 SVGEGT. V lost 5 bases to trimming and J lost 1 base, with 21 bases between them. DNA for the CDR3: TGTGCCAGCAGTGAATACCCACGGGACCCAACATCCTACGAGCAGTACGTC. Translating it yields CASSEYPRDPTSYEQYV.

In the case of this clonotype: This likely came from a read error, as a far larger clone is one base away. The chain employs TRBV28 and TRBJ2-7; the match to TRBD1 covers 12 bases. The germline V gene has CDR1 MDHEN and CDR2 SYDVKM. Losses at the gene ends were 10 bases for V and 7 bases for J; bases not matched to a gene: 11. The CDR3 covers 14 residues. The CDR3 DNA reads TGTGCCATCTTAACGGGACAGGGGGCGAGGGAGCAGTACTTC. As protein: CAILTGQGAREQYF.

The J gene is TRBJ2-7, the V gene TRBV11-2; D uncertain. Germline CDR1 reads SGHAT; CDR2 reads FQNNGV. This CDR3 is 13 amino acids long. Trimming stripped 0 bases from V and 3 bases from J, with 6 bases between. CDR3 coding DNA: TGTGCCAGCAGCTTAGATGGGGACTACGAGCAGTACGTC. Protein sequence: CASSLDGDYEQYV.

Ten or more counts support this clonotype. This chain joins TRBV6-1 and TRBJ1-1; D unclear. Germline V gene lookup returns CDR1 MNHNS and CDR2 SASEGT. The CDR3 is made up of 13 amino acids. V was cut by 10 bases and J by 2 bases, with 14 bases left in between. Here the CDR3 reads CATTGFANTEAFF. CDR3 bases: TGTGCCACCACCGGTTTTGCCAACACTGAAGCTTTCTTT.

The chain employs TRBV7-2 and TRBJ1-2; tentatively, D is TRBD1 (6 bases). Trimming took 2 bases from V and 0 from J, leaving 19 bases between them. The CDR3 consists of 18 residues. Germline CDR1 and CDR2: SGHTA and FQGNSA. This CDR3 reads CASSLFGGAVGTNYGYTF. The DNA of the CDR3 is TGTGCCAGCAGCTTATTTGGGGGGGCTGTCGGGACTAACTATGGCTACACCTTC.

A remark on this clonotype: This may be a read error, as it is one base from a much larger clone. The gene calls are TRBV5-1 and TRBJ1-5; D is unclear. CDR1 and CDR2 (germline): SGHRS, YFSETQ. V shed 4 bases and J shed 4 bases, with 9 bases lying between them. The CDR3 runs 13 residues. CDR3 nucleotides: TGCGCCAGCAGCATTGAACCGAATCAGCCCCAGCATTTT. Residues: CASSIEPNQPQHF.

The sample holds a few counts of this clonotype. The V call is TRBV9, the J call TRBJ2-6; 9 bases align to TRBD1. With 3 bases clipped from V and 0 bases from J, the junction kept 16 bases outside the gene matches. CDR3 size: 21 residues. Per germline, CDR1 SGDLS and CDR2 YYNGEE. CDR3 loop: CASSANPGQGTSNSGANVLTF. DNA of the CDR3: TGTGCCAGCAGCGCGAACCCCGGACAGGGGACGAGCAACTCTGGGGCCAACGTCCTGACTTTC.

This clonotype was observed many times. This sequence joins TRBV7-9 and TRBJ1-3; tentative D call: TRBD1 (6 bases). The V gene's germline CDR1 is SEHNR and CDR2 FQNEAQ (reference sequence). The ends were cut back, 1 base at V and 2 bases at J, with 15 bases in the middle. The CDR3 consists of 17 residues. The CDR3 sequence: CASSLDRTDHPGNTIYF. The CDR3 DNA follows: TGTGCCAGCAGCTTAGATAGGACAGACCATCCTGGAAACACCATATATTTT.

This clonotype was seen a few times. This chain connects TRBV5-1 to TRBJ1-2; the match to TRBD1 covers 9 bases. The CDR3 extends over 14 amino acids. Germline V gene sequence: CDR1 SGHRS, CDR2 YFSETQ. The V segment lost 4 bases and the J segment 7 bases; nucleotides outside the gene matches: 8. The CDR3 here is CASSLIGTGSGYTF. The CDR3 region has the DNA TGCGCCAGCAGCCTGATCGGGACAGGGAGTGGCTACACCTTC.

This chain uses TRBV5-1 with TRBJ1-1, with D unclear. V was trimmed by 1 base and J by 4 bases, leaving 11 bases between them. CDR1 is SGHRS, CDR2 YFSETQ, per germline. The CDR3 is 14 amino acids. The CDR3 DNA reads TGCGCCAGCAGCTTGTTGGGGTCGGGCACTGAAGCTTTCTTT. This codes for CASSLLGSGTEAFF.

V gene TRBV6-5 combines with J gene TRBJ1-2; 7 nucleotides line up with TRBD1. Germline loops: CDR1 MNHEY, CDR2 SVGAGI. With 2 bases clipped from V and 4 bases from J, the junction kept 10 bases outside the gene matches. CDR3 size: 16 residues. The DNA of the CDR3 is TGTGCCAGCAGTTACCCACCGGGACAGCGGAGCTATGGCTACACCTTC. Amino acid sequence: CASSYPPGQRSYGYTF.

This clonotype was recorded many times. This chain connects TRBV7-6 to TRBJ1-6, with D tentatively TRBD1 (5 bases). Germline assignment: CDR1 SGHVS and CDR2 FNYEAQ. Deletions cut 1 base from V and 13 bases from J, with 14 bases between. CDR3 length equals 14 residues. The CDR3 DNA sequence: TGTGCCAGCAGCTTAGAGGGGAGAATGGCGCCCCTCCACTTT. Translation gives CASSLEGRMAPLHF.

At least ten counts were recorded for this clonotype. This sequence joins TRBV7-9 and TRBJ2-1; 11 nucleotides match TRBD2. The germline V gene has CDR1 SEHNR and CDR2 FQNEAQ (reference sequence). This CDR3 is 16 amino acids long. The J segment lost 5 bases and the V segment lost 4 bases, leaving 7 bases of the junction unmatched. CDR3 region: CASSSLAGGTNNEQFF. The CDR3 DNA is TGTGCCAGCAGCTCGCTAGCGGGAGGCACGAACAATGAGCAGTTCTTC. The full variable domain, its missing parts supplied by reference TRBV7-9 and TRBJ2-1, is DTGVSQNPRHKITKRGQNVTFRCDPISEHNRLYWYRQTLGQGPEFLTYFQNEAQLEKSRLLSDRFSAERPKGSFSTLEIQRTEQGDSAMYLCASSSLAGGTNNEQFFGPGTRLTVL.

The table lists this clonotype with many counts. This sequence joins TRBV18 and TRBJ1-1; no firm D call. CDR3 size: 13 residues. From germline, CDR1 is KGHSH and CDR2 LQKENI. V was shortened by 4 bases and J by 4 bases, with 10 bases between the two germline ends. The CDR3 DNA sequence: TGTGCCAGCTCACATGTAGGGAGCACTGAAGCTTTCTTT. Residues: CASSHVGSTEAFF.

This clonotype showed up many times. The rearrangement links TRBV7-3 to TRBJ2-1, with D maybe TRBD2 (6 bases). Germline V gene lookup returns CDR1 SGHTA and CDR2 FQGTGA. V gave up 2 bases and J gave up 5 bases, with 25 bases separating them. This CDR3 is built from 19 residues. CDR3 loop: CASSLVFTGAHIPHNEQFF. As DNA, the CDR3 is TGTGCCAGCAGCTTAGTTTTTACGGGAGCGCACATACCCCACAATGAGCAGTTCTTC.

This clonotype has more than one count but fewer than ten. The rearrangement joins TRBV20-1 to TRBJ2-1; the match to TRBD2 covers 8 bases. Germline V gene lookup returns CDR1 DFQATT and CDR2 SNEGSKA (reference sequence). V lost 0 bases and J lost 3; bases outside the gene matches: 4. This CDR3 region has 15 residues. Here the CDR3 DNA reads TGCAGTGCTAGAGATTTACTAGCGGACTACAATGAGCAGTTCTTC. This gives the protein CSARDLLADYNEQFF.

The chain links TRBV20-1 to TRBJ1-1; no clear D gene. This CDR3 contains 16 residues. CDR1 DFQATT and CDR2 SNEGSKA come from the germline V gene (reference sequence). The germline V and J ends were trimmed by 2 bases and 3 bases, with 19 bases remaining between them. This CDR3 reads CSARLSRVSTDTEAFF. CDR3 DNA sequence: TGCAGTGCTAGACTTTCCCGTGTATCTACGGACACTGAAGCTTTCTTT.

This clonotype was observed at least ten times. The chain uses TRBV7-9 and TRBJ2-7; D uncertain. This CDR3 comprises 12 residues. From germline, CDR1 is SEHNR and CDR2 FQNEAQ (reference sequence). V gave up 4 bases and J gave up 3 bases, with 7 bases separating them. The CDR3 nucleotides read TGTGCCAGCAGCTCGATGTTCTACGAGCAGTACTTC. Translated: CASSSMFYEQYF.

Concerning this clonotype itself: A much larger clone differs from this one at a single base, so this may be a read error. The J gene is TRBJ1-5, the V gene TRBV5-1; 7 bases fit TRBD1. In germline, CDR1 is SGHRS, CDR2 YFSETQ. This CDR3 region has 14 residues. Unmatched junction bases numbered 1, after V lost 1 base and J lost 3 bases. The CDR3 region is CASSLQGVNQPQHF. In DNA form, the CDR3 reads TGCGCCAGCAGCTTGCAGGGGGTCAATCAGCCCCAGCATTTT. The whole variable domain, filled in from reference TRBV5-1 and TRBJ1-5, reads KAGVTQTPRYLIKTRGQQVTLSCSPISGHRSVSWYQQTPGQGLQFLFEYFSETQRNKGNFPGRFSGRQFSNSRSEMNVSTLELGDSALYLCASSLQGVNQPQHFGDGTRLSIL.